The source of this T cell receptor (beta chain) is a study of T cell changes during pregnancy in multiple sclerosis (dated by TCRdb to about 2019). A note on the overall study: In women with multiple sclerosis, the researchers looked at how the T cell repertoire shifted as pregnancy progressed.

For CDR1 and CDR2, the germline V gene (reference sequence) lists PRHDT and FYEKMQ. Between the V and J ends, shortened by 4 bases and 3 bases respectively, the junction contains 15 bases. The CDR3 goes from the cysteine to the phenylalanine over 16 residues. Only the CDR3 DNA stays, 48 bases, in frame from base 1. As regards this clone: Its recognized antigen is unknown. No per-base quality is available; no much larger clone lies one base away.

Libraries came from the immunoSEQ multiplex PCR assay. The immuneACCESS repertoire file appears here via TCRdb, limited to in-frame rearrangements. These files lack a portion of the clones; in checked studies, under half of the deficit traces to unresolved V genes, and the cause of the others is not known. For this sample the table gives roughly 41,000 clones, of which approximately 90% were detected only once. The ten largest clones capture 6% to 7% of the sample. This specimen consisted of CD8+ T cells from peripheral blood mononuclear cells, obtained in the third trimester of pregnancy. The TCR originated in a female donor with multiple sclerosis, enrolled in a pregnancy study. The chain uses TRBV13 and TRBJ2-2; the D gene is perhaps TRBD1, from 6 matching bases. The nucleotide sequence reads as follows: TGTGCCAGCAGCTCGCCACCGACAGGAGACACCGGGGAGCTGTTTTTT. It encodes CASSSPPTGDTGELFF.